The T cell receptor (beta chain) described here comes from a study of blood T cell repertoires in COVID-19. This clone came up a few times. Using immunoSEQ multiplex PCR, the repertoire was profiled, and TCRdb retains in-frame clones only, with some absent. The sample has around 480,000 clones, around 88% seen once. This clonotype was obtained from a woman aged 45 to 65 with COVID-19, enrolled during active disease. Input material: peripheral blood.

The CDR3 DNA follows: TGTGCCAGTAGTACGTCTCCAGGGGGGAATCAGCCCCAGCATTTT. Its translation: CASSTSPGGNQPQHF. The chain recombines TRBV19 with TRBJ1-5; 7 nucleotides agree with TRBD1. Germline V CDR1 and CDR2: LNHDA, SQIVND (reference sequence). The CDR3 has 15 residues. The V and J ends lost 4 bases and 4 bases, in that order; junction bases with no gene match: 7.